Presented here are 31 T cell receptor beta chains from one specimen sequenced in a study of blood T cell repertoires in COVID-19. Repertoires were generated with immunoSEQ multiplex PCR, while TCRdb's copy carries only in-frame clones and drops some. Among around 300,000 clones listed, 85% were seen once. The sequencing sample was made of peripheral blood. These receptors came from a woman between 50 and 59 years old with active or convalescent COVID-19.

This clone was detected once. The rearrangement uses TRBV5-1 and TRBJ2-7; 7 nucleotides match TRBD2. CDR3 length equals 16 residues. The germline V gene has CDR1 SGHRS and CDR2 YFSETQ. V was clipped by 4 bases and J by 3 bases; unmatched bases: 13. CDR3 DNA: TGCGCCAGCAGCCCATCGGGCGGACTAGTCGGCTACGAGCAGTACTTC. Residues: CASSPSGGLVGYEQYF.

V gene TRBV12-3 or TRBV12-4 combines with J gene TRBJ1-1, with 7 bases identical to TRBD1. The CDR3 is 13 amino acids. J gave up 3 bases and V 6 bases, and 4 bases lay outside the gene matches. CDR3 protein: CASRQGTYTEAFF. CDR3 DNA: TGTGCCAGCAGACAGGGGACCTACACTGAAGCTTTCTTT.

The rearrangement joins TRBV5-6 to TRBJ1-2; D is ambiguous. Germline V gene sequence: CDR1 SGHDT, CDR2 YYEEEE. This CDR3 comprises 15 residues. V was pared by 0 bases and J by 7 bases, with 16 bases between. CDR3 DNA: TGTGCCAGCAGCTTGGCCGGGCGGGATAGGAGTGGCTACACCTTC. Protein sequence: CASSLAGRDRSGYTF.

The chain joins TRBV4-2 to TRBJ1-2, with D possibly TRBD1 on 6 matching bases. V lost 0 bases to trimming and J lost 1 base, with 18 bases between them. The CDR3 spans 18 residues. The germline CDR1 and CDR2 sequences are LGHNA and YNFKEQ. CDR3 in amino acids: CASSQEKGAGAYNYGYTF. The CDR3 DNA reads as TGTGCCAGCAGCCAAGAGAAGGGAGCGGGGGCGTATAACTATGGCTACACCTTC.

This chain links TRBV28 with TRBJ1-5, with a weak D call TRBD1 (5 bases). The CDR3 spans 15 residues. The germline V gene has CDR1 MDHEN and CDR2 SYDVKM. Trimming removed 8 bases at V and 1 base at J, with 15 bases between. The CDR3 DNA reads TGTGCCAGCCGAAACGGGGGGTCAAGCAATCAGCCCCAGCATTTT. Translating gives CASRNGGSSNQPQHF.

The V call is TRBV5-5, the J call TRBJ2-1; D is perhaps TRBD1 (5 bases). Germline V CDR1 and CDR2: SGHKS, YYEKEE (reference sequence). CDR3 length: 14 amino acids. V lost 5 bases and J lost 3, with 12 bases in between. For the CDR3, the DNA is TGTGCCAGCAGGACAGTTGTGGTCTACAATGAGCAGTTCTTC. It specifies CASRTVVVYNEQFF.

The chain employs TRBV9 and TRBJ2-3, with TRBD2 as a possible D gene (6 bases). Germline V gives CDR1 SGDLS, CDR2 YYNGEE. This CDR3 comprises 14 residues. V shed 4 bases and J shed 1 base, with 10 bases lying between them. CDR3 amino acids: CASSPPGGTDTQYF. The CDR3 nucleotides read TGTGCCAGCAGCCCTCCGGGAGGCACAGATACGCAGTATTTT.

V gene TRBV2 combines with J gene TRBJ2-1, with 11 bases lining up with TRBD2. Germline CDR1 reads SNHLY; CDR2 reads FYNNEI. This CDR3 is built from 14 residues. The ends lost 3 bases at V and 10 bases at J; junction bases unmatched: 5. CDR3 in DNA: TGTGCCAGCAGTGAGGGGCTAGCGGGAGGCGAGCAGTTCTTC. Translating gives CASSEGLAGGEQFF. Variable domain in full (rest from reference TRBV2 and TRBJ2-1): EPEVTQTPSHQVTQMGQEVILRCVPISNHLYFYWYRQILGQKVEFLVSFYNNEISEKSEIFDDQFSVERPDGSNFTLKIRSTKLEDSAMYFCASSEGLAGGEQFFGPGTRLTVL.

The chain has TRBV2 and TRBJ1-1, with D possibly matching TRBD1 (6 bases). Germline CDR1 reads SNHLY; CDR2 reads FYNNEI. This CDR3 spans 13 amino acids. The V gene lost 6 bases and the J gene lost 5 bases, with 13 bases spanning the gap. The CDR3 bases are TGTGCCAGCAGGGACAGAAAAGGGACTGAAGCTTTCTTT. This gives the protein CASRDRKGTEAFF. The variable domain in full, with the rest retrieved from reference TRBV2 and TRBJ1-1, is EPEVTQTPSHQVTQMGQEVILRCVPISNHLYFYWYRQILGQKVEFLVSFYNNEISEKSEIFDDQFSVERPDGSNFTLKIRSTKLEDSAMYFCASRDRKGTEAFFGQGTRLTVV.

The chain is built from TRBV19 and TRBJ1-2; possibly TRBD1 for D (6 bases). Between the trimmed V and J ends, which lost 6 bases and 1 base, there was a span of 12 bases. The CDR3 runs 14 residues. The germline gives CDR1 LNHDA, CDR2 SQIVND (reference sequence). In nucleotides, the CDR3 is TGTGCCAGTAGCAGGGACAAGATTAACTATGGCTACACCTTC. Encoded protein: CASSRDKINYGYTF.

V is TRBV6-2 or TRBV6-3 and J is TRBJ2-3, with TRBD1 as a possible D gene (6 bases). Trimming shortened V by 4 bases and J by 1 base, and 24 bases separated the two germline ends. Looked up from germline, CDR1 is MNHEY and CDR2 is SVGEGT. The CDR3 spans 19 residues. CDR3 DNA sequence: TGTGCCAGCAGTTCTCCCGGGACATTAAAAAGATCGGGCACAGATACGCAGTATTTT. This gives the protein CASSSPGTLKRSGTDTQYF.

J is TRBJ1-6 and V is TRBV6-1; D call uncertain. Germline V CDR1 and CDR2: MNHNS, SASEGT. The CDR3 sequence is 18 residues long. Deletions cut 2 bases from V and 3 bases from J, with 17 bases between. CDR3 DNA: TGTGCCAGCAGTGAATTTGGCGGGTCCCTAGTCTATAATTCACCCCTCCACTTT. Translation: CASSEFGGSLVYNSPLHF.

The CDR3 DNA follows: TGCGCCAGCAGCCAGGAGACAGGGGGGGCCTACGAGCAGTACTTC. It encodes CASSQETGGAYEQYF. This chain uses TRBV4-1 with TRBJ2-7, with 9 positions matching TRBD1. V dropped 3 bases and J dropped 2; count of bases not matched to a gene: 5. Germline assignment: CDR1 MGHRA and CDR2 YSYEKL. The CDR3 extends over 15 amino acids.

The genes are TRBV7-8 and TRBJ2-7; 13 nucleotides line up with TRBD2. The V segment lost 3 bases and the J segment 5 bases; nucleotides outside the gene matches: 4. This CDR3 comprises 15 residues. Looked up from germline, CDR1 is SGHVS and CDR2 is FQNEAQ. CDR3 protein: CASSLTSGRPNEQYF. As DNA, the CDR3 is TGTGCCAGCAGCTTGACTAGCGGGAGGCCCAACGAGCAGTACTTC.

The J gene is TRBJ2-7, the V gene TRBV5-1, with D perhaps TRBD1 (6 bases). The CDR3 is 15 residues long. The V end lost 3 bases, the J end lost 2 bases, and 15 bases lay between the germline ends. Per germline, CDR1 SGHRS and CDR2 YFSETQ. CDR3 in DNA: TGCGCCAGCAGCTGGGCCGGGACATCGCCCTACGAGCAGTACTTC. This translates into CASSWAGTSPYEQYF.

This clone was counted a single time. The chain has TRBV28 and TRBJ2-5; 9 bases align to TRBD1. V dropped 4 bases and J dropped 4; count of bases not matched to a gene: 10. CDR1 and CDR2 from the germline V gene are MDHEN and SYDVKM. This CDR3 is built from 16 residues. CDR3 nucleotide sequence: TGTGCCAGCAGTTCCCCGGACAGGGGCGGATTAGAGACCCAGTACTTC. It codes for CASSSPDRGGLETQYF.

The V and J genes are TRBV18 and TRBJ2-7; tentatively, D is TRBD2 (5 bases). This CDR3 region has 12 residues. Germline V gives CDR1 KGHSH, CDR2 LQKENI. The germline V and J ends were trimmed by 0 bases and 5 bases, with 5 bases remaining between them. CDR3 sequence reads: CASSPPGNEQYF. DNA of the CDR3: TGTGCCAGCTCACCACCCGGGAACGAGCAGTACTTC.

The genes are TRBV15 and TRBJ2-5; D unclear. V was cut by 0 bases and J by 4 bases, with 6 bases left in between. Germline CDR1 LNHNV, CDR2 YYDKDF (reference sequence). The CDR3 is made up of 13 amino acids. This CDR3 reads CATSRDPGETQYF. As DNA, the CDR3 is TGTGCCACCAGCAGAGATCCGGGAGAGACCCAGTACTTC.

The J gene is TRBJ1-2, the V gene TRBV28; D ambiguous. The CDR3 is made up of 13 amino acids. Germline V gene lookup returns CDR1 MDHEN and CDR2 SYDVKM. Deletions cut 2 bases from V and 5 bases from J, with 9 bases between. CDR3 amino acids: CASSLRREYGYTF. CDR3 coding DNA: TGTGCCAGCAGTTTACGTCGAGAGTATGGCTACACCTTC.

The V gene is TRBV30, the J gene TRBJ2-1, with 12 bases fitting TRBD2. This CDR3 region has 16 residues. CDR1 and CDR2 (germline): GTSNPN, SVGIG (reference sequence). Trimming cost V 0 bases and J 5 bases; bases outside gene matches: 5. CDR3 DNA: TGTGCCTGGAGTGTACGGCGACTAGCGGGAGACAATGAGCAGTTCTTC. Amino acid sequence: CAWSVRRLAGDNEQFF.

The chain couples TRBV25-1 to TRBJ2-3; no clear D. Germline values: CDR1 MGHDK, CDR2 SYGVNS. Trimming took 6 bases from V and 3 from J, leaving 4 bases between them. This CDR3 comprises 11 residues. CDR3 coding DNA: TGTGCCAGCAGCCGTACAGATACGCAGTATTTT. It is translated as CASSRTDTQYF.

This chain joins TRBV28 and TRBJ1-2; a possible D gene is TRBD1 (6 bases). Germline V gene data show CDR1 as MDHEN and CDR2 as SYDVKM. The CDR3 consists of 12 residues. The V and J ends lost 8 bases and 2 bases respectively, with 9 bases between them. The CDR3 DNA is TGTGCCAGCCGGACAGTGAACTATGGCTACACCTTC. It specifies CASRTVNYGYTF.

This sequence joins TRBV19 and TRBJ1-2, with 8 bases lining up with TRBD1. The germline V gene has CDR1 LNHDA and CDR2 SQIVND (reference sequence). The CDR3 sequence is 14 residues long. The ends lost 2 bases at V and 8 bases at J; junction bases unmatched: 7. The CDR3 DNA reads TGTGCCAGTAGTATAAGACAGGGGAGCTCGGGCTACACCTTC. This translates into CASSIRQGSSGYTF.

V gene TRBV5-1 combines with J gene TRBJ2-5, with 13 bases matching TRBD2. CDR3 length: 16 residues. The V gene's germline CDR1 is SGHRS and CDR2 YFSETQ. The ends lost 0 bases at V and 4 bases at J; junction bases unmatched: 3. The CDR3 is CASSLGTSGRGETQYF. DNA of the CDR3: TGCGCCAGCAGCTTGGGGACTAGCGGGAGAGGAGAGACCCAGTACTTC. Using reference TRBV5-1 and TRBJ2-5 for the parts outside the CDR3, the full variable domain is KAGVTQTPRYLIKTRGQQVTLSCSPISGHRSVSWYQQTPGQGLQFLFEYFSETQRNKGNFPGRFSGRQFSNSRSEMNVSTLELGDSALYLCASSLGTSGRGETQYFGPGTRLLVL.

The CDR3 reads CASSLAAGEFTEAFF. For the CDR3, the DNA is TGCGCCAGCAGCTTGGCGGCAGGGGAGTTCACTGAAGCTTTCTTT. The rearrangement joins TRBV5-1 to TRBJ1-1; possible D gene TRBD1, 6 bases. The germline V and J ends were trimmed by 0 bases and 4 bases, with 13 bases remaining between them. This CDR3 spans 15 amino acids. CDR1 and CDR2 from the germline V gene are SGHRS and YFSETQ. Together with reference TRBV5-1 and TRBJ1-1, the CDR3 gives the full variable domain: KAGVTQTPRYLIKTRGQQVTLSCSPISGHRSVSWYQQTPGQGLQFLFEYFSETQRNKGNFPGRFSGRQFSNSRSEMNVSTLELGDSALYLCASSLAAGEFTEAFFGQGTRLTVV.

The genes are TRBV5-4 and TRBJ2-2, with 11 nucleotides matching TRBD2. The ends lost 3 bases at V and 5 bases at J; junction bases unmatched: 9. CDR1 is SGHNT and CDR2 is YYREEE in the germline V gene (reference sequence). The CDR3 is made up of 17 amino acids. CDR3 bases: TGTGCCAGCAGCTGGGGACTAGCGGCGTCGGTAACCGGGGAGCTGTTTTTT. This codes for CASSWGLAASVTGELFF.

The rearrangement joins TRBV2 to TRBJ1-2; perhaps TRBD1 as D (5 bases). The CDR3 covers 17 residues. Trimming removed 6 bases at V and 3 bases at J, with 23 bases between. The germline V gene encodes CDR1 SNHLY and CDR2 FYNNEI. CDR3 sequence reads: CASRDQTQGSTDYGYTF. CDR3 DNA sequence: TGTGCCAGCAGAGATCAAACTCAGGGTTCGACGGACTATGGCTACACCTTC.

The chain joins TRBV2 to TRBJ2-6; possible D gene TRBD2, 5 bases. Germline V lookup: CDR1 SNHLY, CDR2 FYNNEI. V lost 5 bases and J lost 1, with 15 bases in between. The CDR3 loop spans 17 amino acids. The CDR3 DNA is TGTGCCAGCAGTTCGACACGGGATGGGTCTGGGGCCAACGTCCTGACTTTC. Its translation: CASSSTRDGSGANVLTF.

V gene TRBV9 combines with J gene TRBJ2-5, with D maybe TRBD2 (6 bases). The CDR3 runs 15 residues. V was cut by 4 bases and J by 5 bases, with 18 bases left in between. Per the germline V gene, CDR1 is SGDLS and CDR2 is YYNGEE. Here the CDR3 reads CASSPPGEFEETQYF. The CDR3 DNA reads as TGTGCCAGCAGCCCCCCGGGGGAGTTCGAGGAGACCCAGTACTTC.

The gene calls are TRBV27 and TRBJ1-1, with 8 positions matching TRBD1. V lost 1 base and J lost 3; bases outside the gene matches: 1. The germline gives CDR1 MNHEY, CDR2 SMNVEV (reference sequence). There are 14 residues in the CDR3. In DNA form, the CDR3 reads TGTGCCAGCAGTTTATGGGGACAGGACACTGAAGCTTTCTTT. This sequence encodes CASSLWGQDTEAFF.

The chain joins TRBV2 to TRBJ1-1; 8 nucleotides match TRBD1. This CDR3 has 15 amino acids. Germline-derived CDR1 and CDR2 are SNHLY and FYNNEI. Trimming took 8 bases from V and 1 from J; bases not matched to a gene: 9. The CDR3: CASSYQGTGNTEAFF. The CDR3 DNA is TGTGCCAGCTCGTACCAGGGGACAGGGAACACTGAAGCTTTCTTT. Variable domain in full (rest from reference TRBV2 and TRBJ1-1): EPEVTQTPSHQVTQMGQEVILRCVPISNHLYFYWYRQILGQKVEFLVSFYNNEISEKSEIFDDQFSVERPDGSNFTLKIRSTKLEDSAMYFCASSYQGTGNTEAFFGQGTRLTVV.